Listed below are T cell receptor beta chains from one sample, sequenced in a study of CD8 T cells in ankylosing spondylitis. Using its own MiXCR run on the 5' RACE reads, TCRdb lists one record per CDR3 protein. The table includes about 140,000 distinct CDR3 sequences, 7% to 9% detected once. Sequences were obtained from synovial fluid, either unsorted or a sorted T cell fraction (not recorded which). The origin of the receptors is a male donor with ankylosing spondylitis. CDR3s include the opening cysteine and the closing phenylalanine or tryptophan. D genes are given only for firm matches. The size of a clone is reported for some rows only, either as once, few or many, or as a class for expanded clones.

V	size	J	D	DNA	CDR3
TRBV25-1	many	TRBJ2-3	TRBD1	TGTGCCAGCAGTGCAAGCCTGAGAACAGGGGTTGGCACAGATACGCAGTATTTT	CASSASLRTGVGTDTQYF
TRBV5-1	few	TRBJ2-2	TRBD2	TGCGCCAGCAGCCCGGGACTAGCGCGTACCGGGGAGCTGTTTTTT	CASSPGLARTGELFF
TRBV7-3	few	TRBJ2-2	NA	TGTGCCAGCAGCCCCCCAGGGTACACCGGGGAGCTGTTTTTT	CASSPPGYTGELFF
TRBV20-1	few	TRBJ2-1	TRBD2	TGCAGTGCTAGAGCCCTAAAGCGGGATGGATTAAATGAGCAGTTCTTC	CSARALKRDGLNEQFF
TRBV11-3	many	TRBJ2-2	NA	TGTGCCAGCAGCTTAGTGCCAGCCGGGGAGCTGTTTTTT	CASSLVPAGELFF
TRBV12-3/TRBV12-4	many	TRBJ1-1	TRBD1	TGTGCCAGCAGCCCCGGGACAGGGACGGAAGCTTTCTTT	CASSPGTGTEAFF
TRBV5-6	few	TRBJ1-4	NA	TGTGCCAGCAGCTTGGGCGGCTGGGAAAAACTGTTTTTT	CASSLGGWEKLFF
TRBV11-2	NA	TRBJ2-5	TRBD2	TGTGCCAGCAAGGGAGGGGAGACCCAGTACTTC	CASKGGETQYF
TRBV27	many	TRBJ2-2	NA	TGTGCCAGCAGTTTAGGGGGCAGGGCATCCGGGGAGCTGTTTTTT	CASSLGGRASGELFF
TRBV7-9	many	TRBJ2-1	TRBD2	TGTGCCAGCAGCTTAGCACCCAGACTAGCGCATTACAATGAGCAGTTCTTC	CASSLAPRLAHYNEQFF
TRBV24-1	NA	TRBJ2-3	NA	TGTGCCACCAGTGATTTGCGGGCAGGGAAGAGGGATACGCAGTATTTT	CATSDLRAGKRDTQYF
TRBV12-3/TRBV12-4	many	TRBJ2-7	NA	TGTGCCAGCAGCACCGACAGGTGGGGGCACGAGCAGTACTTC	CASSTDRWGHEQYF
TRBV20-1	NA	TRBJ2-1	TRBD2	TGCAGTGCTAGACGGACTAGAGGGAGGATCCCCTACAATGAGCAGTTCTTC	CSARRTRGRIPYNEQFF
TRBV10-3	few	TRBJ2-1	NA	TGTGCCATCAGTGTGGGGGCGCGGGAGTTTCGCAATGAGCAGTTCTTC	CAISVGAREFRNEQFF
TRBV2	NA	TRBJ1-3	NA	TGTGCCAGCTCTGACAACTCTGGAAACACCATATATTTT	CASSDNSGNTIYF
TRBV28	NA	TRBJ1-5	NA	TGTGCCAGCAGTTATATTAGGGGTCAGCCCCAGCATTTT	CASSYIRGQPQHF
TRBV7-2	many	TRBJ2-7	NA	TGTGCCAGCAGCTTAGGAGGGGTCGACTACGAGCAGTACTTC	CASSLGGVDYEQYF
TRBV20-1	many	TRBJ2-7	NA	TGCAGTGCTAGAGAACGGGGGGCCCCCTACGAGCAGTACTTC	CSARERGAPYEQYF
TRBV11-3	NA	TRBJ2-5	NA	TGTGCCAGCAGCTTCCTAGGTGGGGAGGACACCCAGTACTTC	CASSFLGGEDTQYF
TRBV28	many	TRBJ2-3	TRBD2	TGTGCCAGCAGTTTTTACCTGCGGGGGTCATACGGGGGGGATACGCAGTATTTT	CASSFYLRGSYGGDTQYF
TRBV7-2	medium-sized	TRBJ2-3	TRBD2	TGTGCCAGCAGCTTACGCGGGGGGGGCACAGATACGCAGTATTTT	CASSLRGGGTDTQYF
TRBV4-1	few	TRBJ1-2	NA	TGCGCCAGCAGCCCATATACAGGGAGTGAACTTGGCTACACCTTC	CASSPYTGSELGYTF
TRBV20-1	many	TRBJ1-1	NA	TGCAGTGCCTCAAGACCTGGGACTGAAGCTTTCTTT	CSASRPGTEAFF
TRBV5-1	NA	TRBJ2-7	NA	TGCGCCAGCAGCGTACGGACTGGCGCTGGGGAGCAGTACTTC	CASSVRTGAGEQYF
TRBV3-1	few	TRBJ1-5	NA	TGTGCCAGCAGCCCCACTCTTTACGGCCAGCCCCAGCATTTT	CASSPTLYGQPQHF
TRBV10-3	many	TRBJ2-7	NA	TGTGCCATCAGTGGGGGGTACGAGCAGTACTTC	CAISGGYEQYF
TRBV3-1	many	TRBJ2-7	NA	TGTGCCAGCAGCCCCCTCACCACGTCCTACGAGCAGTACTTC	CASSPLTTSYEQYF
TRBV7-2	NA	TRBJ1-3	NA	TGTGCCACCGGGGATCACTCTGGAAACACCATATATTTT	CATGDHSGNTIYF
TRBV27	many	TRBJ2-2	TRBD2	TGTGCCAGCAGTTCACCCGTGGGGGGGGAAACCGGGGAGCTGTTTTTT	CASSSPVGGETGELFF